The present entry profiles one T cell receptor beta chain with its context. What it recognizes is unknown. All donors participated as healthy donors of bone marrow. The entry originates in a study of cytomegalovirus exposure and HLA in healthy donors. Whole-study results and caveats: Among the CMV-associated chains, three were confirmed in vitro as specific for CMV antigens.

V lost 7 bases to trimming and J lost 1 base, with 10 bases between them. The germline gives CDR1 SEHNR, CDR2 FQNEAQ (reference sequence). This CDR3 contains 13 residues. Primers for the PCR totalled 60 Vbeta and 13 Jbeta. Method: immunoSEQ multiplex PCR; TCRdb's copy keeps in-frame clones and lacks some. The sample carries around 140,000 clones, around nine tenths recorded once. Material: PBMCs. V usage is TRBV7-9 and J usage is TRBJ1-1; D ambiguous. The source is a woman aged 30 to 39 in good health and CMV-seronegative. This CDR3 reads CASTVTANTEAFF. The DNA of the CDR3 is TGTGCCAGCACCGTGACTGCGAACACTGAAGCTTTCTTT. The full variable domain, completed using reference TRBV7-9 and TRBJ1-1, is DTGVSQNPRHKITKRGQNVTFRCDPISEHNRLYWYRQTLGQGPEFLTYFQNEAQLEKSRLLSDRFSAERPKGSFSTLEIQRTEQGDSAMYLCASTVTANTEAFFGQGTRLTVV.